The clone carrying this T cell receptor (beta chain) was recorded a few times. The V gene's germline CDR1 is SGHTS and CDR2 YDEGEE. The CDR3 sequence is 13 residues long. After removal of 0 bases from V and 5 bases from J, the junction contained 1 base not matched to a gene. Everyone who took part was roughly 18 to 89 years old, and they came from fewer than 25 US areas. Participant reports of clinical history set cohort assignment. Cohort 3 donors counted as recovered after two negative PCRs, clearance, or resolved symptoms. This specimen belongs to a study of blood T cell repertoires in COVID-19. Study background: T cells, B-cell-depleted T cells, or PBMCs provided the cDNA or gDNA that served as material.

Data came from immunoSEQ multiplex PCR; TCRdb stores just in-frame clones and leaves some out. This table has approximately 220,000 clones, less than 85% appearing once. The material sequenced was PBMCs or T cells enriched from blood (not recorded which). The clonotype comes from a man aged 35 to 55 who had recovered from COVID-19. The chain recombines TRBV5-8 with TRBJ2-7; 8 nucleotides match TRBD2. The CDR3 DNA follows: TGTGCCAGCAGCTTGGCGGGAGGGAACGAGCAGTACTTC. Protein: CASSLAGGNEQYF. The variable domain in full, with the rest retrieved from reference TRBV5-8 and TRBJ2-7, is EAGVTQSPTHLIKTRGQQATLRCSPISGHTSVYWYQQALGLGLQFLLWYDEGEERNRGNFPPRFSGRQFPNYSSELNVNALELEDSALYLCASSLAGGNEQYFGPGTRLTVT.